These 4 T cell receptor beta chains came from one sample sequenced in a study of OX40 agonist ivuxolimab in advanced cancers. TCRdb keeps only in-frame clones here, not all; method: immunoSEQ multiplex PCR. Here the sample spans 55,000 to 75,000 clones, 80% to 95% being singletons. The sample here was CD4+ or CD8+ T cells sorted from blood, taken in a trial of the OX40 agonist ivuxolimab. The receptor set was obtained from an adult with an advanced solid tumor such as melanoma, head and neck, liver or kidney cancer.

This chain links TRBV27 with TRBJ2-5; TRBD2 agrees at 12 bases. Losses at the gene ends were 2 bases for V and 5 bases for J; bases not matched to a gene: 3. Germline V gene sequence: CDR1 MNHEY, CDR2 SMNVEV (reference sequence). The CDR3 spans 15 residues. As DNA, the CDR3 is TGTGCCAGCAGTTTACTAGCGGGAGGGCCGGAGACCCAGTACTTC. It specifies CASSLLAGGPETQYF.

This clone has only one observation. The chain joins TRBV7-9 to TRBJ2-3, with D hard to call. The germline V gene encodes CDR1 SEHNR and CDR2 FQNEAQ (reference sequence). Trimming shortened V by 0 bases and J by 5 bases, and 9 bases separated the two germline ends. The CDR3 consists of 14 residues. DNA for the CDR3: TGTGCCAGCAGCTTAGCGACCAGTCAAGATACGCAGTATTTT. Its protein is CASSLATSQDTQYF. The full variable domain, rest sourced from reference TRBV7-9 and TRBJ2-3, is DTGVSQNPRHKITKRGQNVTFRCDPISEHNRLYWYRQTLGQGPEFLTYFQNEAQLEKSRLLSDRFSAERPKGSFSTLEIQRTEQGDSAMYLCASSLATSQDTQYFGPGTRLTVL.

The table lists this clone with a count of one. This CDR3 is CASSTILGRGYQETQYF. In nucleotides, the CDR3 is TGTGCCAGCAGTACAATCCTGGGCAGAGGGTACCAAGAGACCCAGTACTTC. The V and J genes are TRBV28 and TRBJ2-5; tentatively, D is TRBD2 (5 bases). CDR1 MDHEN and CDR2 SYDVKM come from the germline V gene. Trimming left V 5 bases short and J 0 bases short, with 19 bases between. CDR3 size: 17 residues. Full variable domain (outside the CDR3, taken from reference TRBV28 and TRBJ2-5): DVKVTQSSRYLVKRTGEKVFLECVQDMDHENMFWYRQDPGLGLRLIYFSYDVKMKEKGDIPEGYSVSREKKERFSLILESASTNQTSMYLCASSTILGRGYQETQYFGPGTRLLVL.

Only a few counts were recorded for this clone. The chain is built from TRBV19 and TRBJ2-2; D might be TRBD1 (6 bases). Trimming removed 4 bases at V and 5 bases at J, with 14 bases between. Germline CDR1 LNHDA, CDR2 SQIVND (reference sequence). The CDR3 length is 15 residues. The CDR3 loop is CASSTSTGYTGELFF. DNA for the CDR3: TGTGCCAGTAGTACCTCAACAGGGTATACCGGGGAGCTGTTTTTT.